A single sample is the source of the 5 T cell receptor beta chains below, sequenced in a study of blood T cells in healthy people across ages. Using a J-beta primer mix together with a sample-barcoded 5' primer, a second PCR was run for roughly 6 to 11 cycles. TCRdb re-analysed the 5' RACE reads in MiXCR, keeping a single row per CDR3 protein. The sample yields about 1.1 million distinct CDR3 sequences, around two fifths seen once. The sample consisted of blood. All receptors derive from a man aged 18 to 30 in good health.

This chain links TRBV10-3 with TRBJ2-7, with D hard to call. The germline V gene encodes CDR1 ENHRY and CDR2 SYGVKD. The CDR3 is 11 amino acids. V was cut by 3 bases and J by 7 bases, with 7 bases left in between. The CDR3 DNA reads as TGTGCCATCAGTGACGTCAATGAGCAGTACTTC. It specifies CAISDVNEQYF.

The chain employs TRBV7-2 and TRBJ2-5, with 8 bases lining up with TRBD1. The J call may be in error: the DNA end matches TRBJ2-7 better. The CDR3 sequence is 15 residues long. Per germline, CDR1 SGHTA and CDR2 FQGNSA. In DNA, the CDR3 is TGTGCCAGCAGCCCCCAAGCGACAGGGGTGGTCGAGCAGTACTTC. This codes for CASSPQATGVVEQYF.

This clonotype was seen more than once but under ten times. The chain links TRBV4-1 to TRBJ2-1; 10 nucleotides match TRBD2. CDR3 length equals 18 residues. Germline V CDR1 and CDR2: MGHRA, YSYEKL. The junction had 7 bases not matched to a gene; V was cut back by 0 bases and J by 2 bases. The CDR3 DNA reads TGCGCCAGCAGCCAAGATACCCCGGGACTAGCGACCTACAATGAGCAGTTCTTC. Residues: CASSQDTPGLATYNEQFF.

The chain carries TRBV7-9 and TRBJ1-4, with D perhaps matching TRBD1 (5 bases). The CDR3 loop spans 18 amino acids. Between the trimmed V and J ends, which lost 5 bases and 3 bases, there was a span of 22 bases. Germline loops: CDR1 SEHNR, CDR2 FQNEAQ (reference sequence). The CDR3 coding sequence is TGTGCCAGCAGCCCAGGCGTTAGGACCCAGGGTCCTAATGAAAAACTGTTTTTT. This codes for CASSPGVRTQGPNEKLFF.

This clonotype came up once. This chain links TRBV12-3 or TRBV12-4 with TRBJ1-1; weak D call: TRBD1 (5 bases). V lost 3 bases and J 4 bases, leaving 12 bases between the germline ends. This CDR3 is built from 14 residues. CDR3: CASSFHPRVTEAFF. DNA of the CDR3: TGTGCCAGCAGTTTTCATCCCAGGGTCACTGAAGCTTTCTTT.